Listed below are T cell receptor beta chains from one sample, sequenced in a study of CD8 T cells in Susac syndrome. Using its own MiXCR run on the immunoSEQ multiplex PCR reads, TCRdb lists one record per CDR3 protein. The sample carries some 200,000 distinct CDR3 sequences, 95% recorded once. The sample comprised CD4+ T cells from PBMCs. The source of these receptors is a human donor with multiple sclerosis. Each CDR3 is given with its conserved first and last residue. The D gene is left open where the match is weak. Clone size, where shown, is once, few, many, or a class for clones that have expanded.

.	TRBD1	TRBV18	TRBJ1-1	CASSPPGTGMNTEAFF	TGTGCCAGCTCACCACCTGGGACAGGGATGAACACTGAAGCTTTCTTT
.	.	TRBV30	TRBJ2-3	CAWSAIPRRGTDTQYF	TGTGCCTGGAGTGCAATCCCTCGGAGGGGGACAGATACGCAGTATTTT
.	.	TRBV9	TRBJ2-2	CASSVGRQPNTGELFF	TGTGCCAGCAGCGTAGGTCGTCAGCCGAACACCGGGGAGCTGTTTTTT
.	.	TRBV7-2	TRBJ2-7	CASSLPGLSEQYF	TGTGCCAGCAGCTTACCGGGACTTTCCGAGCAGTACTTC
.	TRBD1	TRBV19	TRBJ2-7	CATTDRSSYEQYF	TGTGCCACTACGGACAGGAGCTCCTACGAGCAGTACTTC
.	TRBD1	TRBV28	TRBJ2-7	CASSPQGAHAYEQYF	TGTGCCAGCAGTCCTCAGGGGGCGCATGCCTACGAGCAGTACTTC
.	.	TRBV7-2	TRBJ1-5	CASSLTLGGWEPQHF	TGTGCCAGCAGCCTAACCCTGGGCGGGTGGGAGCCCCAGCATTTT
.	TRBD2	TRBV18	TRBJ2-1	CASSPVAGGWNEQFF	TGTGCCAGCTCACCCGTAGCGGGAGGGTGGAATGAGCAGTTCTTC
.	.	TRBV12-3/TRBV12-4	TRBJ1-6	CASSPRRLYNSPLHF	TGTGCCAGCAGTCCTAGACGGTTGTATAATTCACCCCTCCACTTT
.	.	TRBV6-6	TRBJ1-1	CASSYWGSADTEAFF	TGTGCCAGCAGTTACTGGGGCTCCGCGGACACTGAAGCTTTCTTT
.	.	TRBV3-1	TRBJ1-1	CASSQDWVTEAFF	TGTGCCAGCAGCCAAGATTGGGTGACTGAAGCTTTCTTT
.	.	TRBV6-1	TRBJ2-1	CASSGRWGEISYNEQFF	TGTGCCAGCAGTGGTCGATGGGGAGAGATCTCCTACAATGAGCAGTTCTTC
.	.	TRBV12-3/TRBV12-4	TRBJ2-3	CASRPRGTAITDTQYF	TGTGCCAGCAGACCCCGCGGAACAGCTATCACAGATACGCAGTATTTT
.	.	TRBV19	TRBJ2-3	CASSIPRRMTSTDTQYF	TGTGCCAGTAGTATTCCCCGACGGATGACTAGCACAGATACGCAGTATTTT
.	TRBD1	TRBV12-3/TRBV12-4	TRBJ1-2	CASSPTGDAGYTF	TGTGCCAGCAGTCCGACAGGGGATGCTGGCTACACCTTC
.	.	TRBV3-1	TRBJ2-7	CASSQAGLTYEQYF	TGTGCCAGCAGCCAAGCCGGACTAACCTACGAGCAGTACTTC
.	.	TRBV29-1	TRBJ2-3	CSVEGAGFTDTQYF	TGCAGCGTTGAAGGCGCGGGATTCACAGATACGCAGTATTTT
.	.	TRBV20-1	TRBJ2-7	CSARDRRDRTPEQYF	TGCAGTGCTAGAGATCGGAGGGACCGGACGCCCGAGCAGTACTTC
.	TRBD1	TRBV7-9	TRBJ1-6	CASSPTGDSPLHF	TGTGCCAGCAGCCCGACAGGGGATTCACCCCTCCACTTT
.	.	TRBV30	TRBJ2-1	CAWSDTPRPEQFF	TGTGCCTGGAGTGACACCCCCCGACCTGAGCAGTTCTTC
.	TRBD2	TRBV4-2	TRBJ2-7	CASSQLGLAGGPSYEQYF	TGTGCCAGCAGCCAACTGGGGCTAGCGGGAGGTCCATCCTACGAGCAGTACTTC
.	TRBD1	TRBV29-1	TRBJ1-5	CSARQGEQPQHF	TGCAGCGCAAGACAGGGTGAGCAGCCCCAGCATTTT
once	.	TRBV12-3/TRBV12-4	TRBJ1-1	CASSPGREQSEAFF	TGTGCCAGCAGCCCGGGACGGGAACAAAGTGAAGCTTTCTTT
few	.	TRBV2	TRBJ2-7	CASTLSYEQYF	TGTGCCAGCACCCTCTCCTACGAGCAGTACTTC
.	TRBD1	TRBV30	TRBJ1-2	CAWTSEPDRGRYGYTF	TGCGCCTGGACTTCTGAACCGGACAGGGGACGTTATGGCTACACCTTC
.	.	TRBV29-1	TRBJ2-5	CSVDTGTQYF	TGCAGCGTTGATACCGGGACCCAGTACTTC
.	.	TRBV30	TRBJ1-2	CAWEGSAGHYGYTF	TGTGCCTGGGAGGGGTCTGCGGGACACTATGGCTACACCTTC
.	TRBD1	TRBV23-1	TRBJ1-1	CASGNRPGGGTEAFF	TGCGCCAGCGGGAACCGTCCAGGGGGAGGCACTGAAGCTTTCTTT
.	TRBD2	TRBV20-1	TRBJ2-5	CSARGSGGLETQYF	TGCAGTGCTAGAGGATCGGGGGGGCTCGAGACCCAGTACTTC
.	TRBD1	TRBV5-4	TRBJ2-7	CASRSGTDRYEQYF	TGTGCCAGCAGGTCCGGGACAGACCGCTACGAGCAGTACTTC
.	TRBD2	TRBV20-1	TRBJ2-5	CSARPQTTSGARETQYF	TGCAGTGCTAGACCCCAAACTACTAGCGGGGCCCGGGAGACCCAGTACTTC
.	.	TRBV20-1	TRBJ2-7	CSAQRISTSYEQYF	TGCAGTGCACAACGGATCTCAACCTCCTACGAGCAGTACTTC
once	.	TRBV18	TRBJ2-7	CASSPQGKPYEQYF	TGTGCCAGCTCACCTCAGGGAAAACCCTACGAGCAGTACTTC
.	.	TRBV3-1	TRBJ1-2	CASSHLGGSGGYTF	TGTGCCAGCAGCCACCTGGGGGGTTCGGGTGGCTACACCTTC
.	.	TRBV3-1	TRBJ2-6	CASSQNSGAPGANVLTF	TGTGCCAGCAGCCAAAACTCAGGGGCCCCCGGGGCCAACGTCCTGACTTTC
.	.	TRBV29-1	TRBJ1-2	CSVGVDTYYGYTF	TGCAGCGTCGGGGTAGACACCTACTATGGCTACACCTTC
once	.	TRBV6-5	TRBJ2-7	CASRDLGGSYEQYF	TGTGCCAGCAGGGACCTTGGGGGCTCCTACGAGCAGTACTTC
.	TRBD1	TRBV29-1	TRBJ1-2	CSVETGTGGGLYGYTF	TGCAGCGTTGAAACCGGGACAGGGGGCGGCCTTTATGGCTACACCTTC
once	.	TRBV5-4	TRBJ2-1	CASSLVGFEQFF	TGTGCCAGCAGCTTGGTCGGGTTTGAGCAGTTCTTC
.	.	TRBV2	TRBJ1-1	CASSGPGTAEAFF	TGTGCCAGCAGTGGACCGGGGACGGCTGAAGCTTTCTTT
.	.	TRBV30	TRBJ2-7	CAWGGPSYEQYF	TGTGCCTGGGGAGGGCCCTCCTACGAGCAGTACTTC